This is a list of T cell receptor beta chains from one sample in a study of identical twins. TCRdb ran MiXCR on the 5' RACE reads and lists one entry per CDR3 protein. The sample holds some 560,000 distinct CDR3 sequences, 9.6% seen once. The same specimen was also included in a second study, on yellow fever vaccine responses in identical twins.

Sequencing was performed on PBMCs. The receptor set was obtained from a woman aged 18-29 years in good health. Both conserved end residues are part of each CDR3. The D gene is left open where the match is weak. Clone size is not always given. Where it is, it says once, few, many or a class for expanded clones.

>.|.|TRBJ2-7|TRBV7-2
CASSATRGYEQYF
TGTGCCAGCAGCGCGACTAGGGGTTACGAGCAGTACTTC
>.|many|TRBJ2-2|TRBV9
CASSVARGDNTGELFF
TGTGCCAGCAGCGTAGCCAGGGGCGATAACACCGGGGAGCTGTTTTTT
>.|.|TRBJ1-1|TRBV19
CASARLKNTEAFF
TGTGCCAGTGCCCGGCTAAAGAACACTGAAGCTTTCTTT
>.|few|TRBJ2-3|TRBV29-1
CSVVTGRAQYF
TGCAGCGTTGTAACGGGAAGGGCGCAGTATTTT
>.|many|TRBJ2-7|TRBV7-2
CASSLGDRSSYEQYF
TGTGCCAGCAGCTTAGGTGACCGGAGCTCCTACGAGCAGTACTTC
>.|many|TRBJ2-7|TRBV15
CATSRESRGAYEQYF
TGTGCCACCAGCAGAGAGAGCCGCGGAGCCTACGAGCAGTACTTC
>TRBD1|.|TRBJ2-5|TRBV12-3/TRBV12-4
CASSFGARGQETQYF
TGTGCCAGCAGTTTTGGCGCCAGGGGGCAAGAGACCCAGTACTTC
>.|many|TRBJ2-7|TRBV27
CASKTTGTYEQYF
TGTGCCAGCAAGACGACAGGTACCTACGAGCAGTACTTC
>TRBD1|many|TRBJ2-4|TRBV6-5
CASSYDRGFAKNIQYF
TGTGCCAGCAGTTACGACAGGGGCTTCGCCAAAAACATTCAGTACTTC
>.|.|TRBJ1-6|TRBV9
CASSVGRSPLHF
TGTGCCAGCAGCGTTGGCCGGTCACCCCTCCACTTT
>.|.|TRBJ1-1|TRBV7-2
CASSLDRGWNTEAFF
TGTGCCAGCAGCTTAGATCGGGGGTGGAACACTGAAGCTTTCTTT
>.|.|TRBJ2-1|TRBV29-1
CSVELHPSIEQFF
TGCAGCGTTGAACTTCACCCCTCAATTGAGCAGTTCTTC
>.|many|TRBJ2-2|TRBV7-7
CASSLVFSGDHTGELFF
TGTGCTAGCAGCTTAGTCTTTTCCGGGGACCACACCGGGGAGCTGTTTTTT
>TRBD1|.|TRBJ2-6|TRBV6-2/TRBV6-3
CASSRRGGGSGANVLTF
TGTGCCAGCAGTAGGAGAGGGGGCGGCTCTGGGGCCAACGTCCTGACTTTC
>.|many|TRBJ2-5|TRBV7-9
CASSLGSGPQETQYF
TGTGCCAGCAGCCTAGGGTCGGGACCCCAAGAGACCCAGTACTTC
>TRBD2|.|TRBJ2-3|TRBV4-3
CASSHSTSSTDTQYF
TGCGCCAGCAGCCATTCGACTAGCTCAACAGATACGCAGTATTTT
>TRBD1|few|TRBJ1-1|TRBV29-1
CSAGQGTNTEAFF
TGCAGCGCCGGACAGGGGACGAACACTGAAGCTTTCTTT
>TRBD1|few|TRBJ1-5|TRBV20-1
CSAMGQGSNQPQHF
TGCAGTGCTATGGGACAGGGTAGCAATCAGCCCCAGCATTTT
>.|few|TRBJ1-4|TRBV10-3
CAIGDSPTNEKLFF
TGTGCCATCGGCGACAGCCCAACTAATGAAAAACTGTTTTTT
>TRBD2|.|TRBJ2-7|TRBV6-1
CASSEAVGGSYEQYF
TGTGCCAGCAGTGAAGCCGTGGGGGGGTCCTACGAGCAGTACTTC
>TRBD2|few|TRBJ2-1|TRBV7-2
CASSLDPAGRDNEQFF
TGTGCCAGCAGCTTAGATCCAGCGGGGAGGGACAATGAGCAGTTCTTC
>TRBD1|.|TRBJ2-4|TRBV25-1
CASSDAGGLAKNIQYF
TGTGCCAGCAGTGATGCAGGGGGCTTGGCCAAAAACATTCAGTACTTC
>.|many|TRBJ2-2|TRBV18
CASSPSTGELFF
TGTGCCAGCTCACCGTCCACCGGGGAGCTGTTTTTT
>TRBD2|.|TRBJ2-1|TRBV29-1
CSVGLAGANEQFF
TGCAGCGTTGGACTAGCGGGAGCCAATGAGCAGTTCTTC
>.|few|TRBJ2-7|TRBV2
CASSERREQYF
TGTGCCAGCAGTGAAAGACGCGAGCAGTACTTC
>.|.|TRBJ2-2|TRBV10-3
CATGREGTGELFF
TGTGCCACGGGCAGGGAAGGCACCGGGGAGCTGTTTTTT
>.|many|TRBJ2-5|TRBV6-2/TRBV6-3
CASSALVTQETQYF
TGTGCCAGCAGCGCCCTAGTCACCCAAGAGACCCAGTACTTC
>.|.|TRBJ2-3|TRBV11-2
CASSSLRGGPDTQYF
TGTGCCAGCAGCTCGTTGCGCGGCGGTCCAGATACGCAGTATTTT
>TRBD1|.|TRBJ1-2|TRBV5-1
CASSPGQGAVGYTF
TGCGCCAGCAGCCCGGGACAGGGGGCAGTTGGCTACACCTTC
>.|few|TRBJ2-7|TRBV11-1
CASSLEGTTTGQYF
TGTGCCAGCAGCTTAGAAGGGACCACGACCGGGCAGTACTTC
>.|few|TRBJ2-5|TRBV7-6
CASSGPRMMTAKETQYF
TGTGCCAGCAGCGGGCCCCGAATGATGACAGCAAAAGAGACCCAGTACTTC
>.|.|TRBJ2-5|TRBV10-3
CAISESGGKRAGETQYF
TGTGCCATCAGTGAGTCAGGCGGGAAACGGGCAGGAGAGACCCAGTACTTC
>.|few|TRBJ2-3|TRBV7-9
CASSFLPAGTDTQYF
TGTGCCAGCAGCTTTCTTCCAGCGGGCACAGATACGCAGTATTTT
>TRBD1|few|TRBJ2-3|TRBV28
CATAGRGLQGTQYF
TGTGCCACCGCAGGAAGGGGGCTACAGGGTACGCAGTATTTT
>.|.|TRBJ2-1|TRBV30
CAWIRRGSGASSYNEQFF
TGTGCCTGGATCCGAAGGGGGAGTGGGGCAAGCTCCTACAATGAGCAGTTCTTC
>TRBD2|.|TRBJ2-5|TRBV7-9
CASSPPRGIEEETQYF
TGTGCCAGCAGCCCCCCGCGGGGGATCGAAGAAGAGACCCAGTACTTC
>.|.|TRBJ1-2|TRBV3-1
CASSQSDRTNGYTF
TGTGCCAGCAGCCAAAGCGACAGAACGAATGGCTACACCTTC